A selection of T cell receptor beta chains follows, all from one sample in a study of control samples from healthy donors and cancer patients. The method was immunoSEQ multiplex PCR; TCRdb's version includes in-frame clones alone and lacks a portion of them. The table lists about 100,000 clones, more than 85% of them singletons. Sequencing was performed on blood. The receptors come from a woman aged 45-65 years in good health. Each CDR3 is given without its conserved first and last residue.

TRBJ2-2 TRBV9 ASSITGYPNTGELF
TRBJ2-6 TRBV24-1 ATSDRGAGGPGANVLT
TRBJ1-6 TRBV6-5 ASSYTDLDNSPLH
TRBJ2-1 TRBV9 ASNPKGLAHEQF
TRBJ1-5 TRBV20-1 SARDIKAQH
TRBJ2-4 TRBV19 ASSIRVGESPTSKNIQY
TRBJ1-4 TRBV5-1 ASSPFLRAEKLF
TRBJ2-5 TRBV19 ASSIPAGPGETQY
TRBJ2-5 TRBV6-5 ASSYGRTQETQY
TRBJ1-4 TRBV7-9 ASSFDSLNEKLF
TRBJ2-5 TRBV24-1 ATSREETQY
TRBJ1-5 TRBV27 ASTLTQDNQPQH
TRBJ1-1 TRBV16 ASTKRVNTEAF
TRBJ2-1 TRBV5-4 ASTGGFINEQF
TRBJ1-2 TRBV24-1 ATSEGQLYGYT
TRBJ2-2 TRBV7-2 ASSPQAGTGELF
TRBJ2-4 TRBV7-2 ASSLVGVELY
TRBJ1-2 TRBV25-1 ASSNQAPGNYGYT